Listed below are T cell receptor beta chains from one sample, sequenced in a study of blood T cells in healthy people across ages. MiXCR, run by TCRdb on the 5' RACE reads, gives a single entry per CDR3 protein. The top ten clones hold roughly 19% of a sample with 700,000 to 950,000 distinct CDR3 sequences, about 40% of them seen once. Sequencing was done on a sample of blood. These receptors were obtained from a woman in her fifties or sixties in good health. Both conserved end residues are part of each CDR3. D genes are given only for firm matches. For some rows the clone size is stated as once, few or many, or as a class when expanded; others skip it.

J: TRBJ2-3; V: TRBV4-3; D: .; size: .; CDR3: CASSQDRPGASTDTQYF; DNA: TGCGCCAGCAGCCAAGATAGGCCAGGAGCTAGCACAGATACGCAGTATTTT
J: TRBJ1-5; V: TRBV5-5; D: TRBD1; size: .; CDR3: CASSGTGTNQPQHF; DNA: TGTGCCAGCAGCGGGACAGGGACGAATCAGCCCCAGCATTTT
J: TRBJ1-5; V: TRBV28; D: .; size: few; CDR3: CASTLGVFQPQHF; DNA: TGTGCCAGCACCCTGGGGGTTTTCCAGCCCCAGCATTTT
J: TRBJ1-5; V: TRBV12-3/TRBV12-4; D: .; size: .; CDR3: CASSFVGGGQLQHF; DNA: TGTGCCAGCAGTTTTGTGGGCGGGGGTCAGCTCCAGCATTTT
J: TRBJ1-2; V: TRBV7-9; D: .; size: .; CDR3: CATELSGGAVNGYTF; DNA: TGTGCCACGGAATTAAGTGGGGGCGCGGTCAACGGCTACACCTTC
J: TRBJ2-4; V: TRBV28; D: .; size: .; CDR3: CASSLPLAGLAKNIQYF; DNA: TGTGCCAGCAGTCTTCCTTTGGCGGGATTGGCCAAAAACATTCAGTACTTC
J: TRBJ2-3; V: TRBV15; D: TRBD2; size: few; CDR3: CATSPRTSGNTDTQYF; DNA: TGTGCCACCAGCCCCCGGACTAGCGGAAACACAGATACGCAGTATTTT
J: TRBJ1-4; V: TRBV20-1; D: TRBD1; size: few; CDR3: CSATMTGGSEKLFF; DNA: TGCAGTGCCACCATGACAGGGGGTAGTGAAAAACTGTTTTTT
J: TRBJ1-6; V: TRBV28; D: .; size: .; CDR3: CASSFPGQRGSPLHF; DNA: TGTGCCAGCAGTTTTCCCGGACAAAGGGGCTCACCCCTCCACTTT
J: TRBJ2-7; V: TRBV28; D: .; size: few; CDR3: CASSFPGVDEQYF; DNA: TGTGCCAGCAGTTTTCCAGGTGTGGACGAGCAGTACTTC
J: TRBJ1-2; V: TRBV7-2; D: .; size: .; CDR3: CASSLGGGIYGYTF; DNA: TGTGCCAGCAGCTTAGGTGGAGGGATCTATGGCTACACCTTC
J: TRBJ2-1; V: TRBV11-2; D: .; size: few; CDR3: CASSLESWSYSNNEQFF; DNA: TGTGCCAGCAGCTTAGAATCGTGGTCGTACAGTAACAATGAGCAGTTCTTC
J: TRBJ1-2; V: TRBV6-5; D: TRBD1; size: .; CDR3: CASSSPGQGRTYGYTF; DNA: TGTGCCAGCAGTTCCCCGGGACAGGGTCGGACCTATGGCTACACCTTC
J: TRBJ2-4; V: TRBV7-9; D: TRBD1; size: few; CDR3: CASSLGDRDREQYF; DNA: TGTGCCAGCAGCTTAGGGGACAGGGATCGAGAGCAGTACTTC
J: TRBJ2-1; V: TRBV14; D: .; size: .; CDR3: CASSEGSIGQTQFF; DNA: TGTGCCAGCAGCGAAGGCTCGATTGGGCAGACGCAGTTCTTC
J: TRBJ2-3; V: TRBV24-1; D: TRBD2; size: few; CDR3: CATSDRGGLDTQYF; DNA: TGTGCCACCAGTGATCGGGGGGGATTAGATACGCAGTATTTT
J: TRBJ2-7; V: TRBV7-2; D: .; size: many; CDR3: CASSLAAGRYEQYF; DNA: TGTGCCAGCAGTTTAGCGGCAGGGAGGTACGAGCAGTACTTC
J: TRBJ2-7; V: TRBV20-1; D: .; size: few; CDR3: CSARDDGGSEYEQYF; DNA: TGCAGTGCTAGAGATGACGGGGGCTCGGAATACGAGCAGTACTTC
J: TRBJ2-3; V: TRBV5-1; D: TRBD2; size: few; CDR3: CASSAPGGDTQYF; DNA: TGCGCCAGCAGCGCCCCGGGGGGGGATACGCAGTATTTT
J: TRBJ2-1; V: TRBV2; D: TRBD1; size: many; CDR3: CASSAVPGQGSNNEQFF; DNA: TGTGCCAGCAGTGCGGTTCCGGGACAGGGTTCCAACAATGAGCAGTTCTTC
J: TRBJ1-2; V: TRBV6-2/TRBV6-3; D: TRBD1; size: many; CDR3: CASSYSIRDRAGNYGYTF; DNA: TGTGCCAGCAGTTACTCGATCCGGGACAGGGCCGGTAACTATGGCTACACCTTC
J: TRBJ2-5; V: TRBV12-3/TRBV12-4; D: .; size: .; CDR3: CASSQLGRGQSSYEQYF; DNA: TGTGCCAGCAGCCAACTGGGGAGGGGACAGAGCTCCTATGAGCAGTACTTC
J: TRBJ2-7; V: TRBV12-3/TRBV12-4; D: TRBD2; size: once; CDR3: CASSVLLATHEQYF; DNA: TGTGCCAGCAGTGTCCTACTAGCGACCCACGAGCAGTACTTC
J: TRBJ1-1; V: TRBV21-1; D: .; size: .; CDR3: CASSDFQQRNTEAFF; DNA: TGTGCCAGCAGTGACTTTCAACAGAGGAACACTGAAGCTTTCTTT
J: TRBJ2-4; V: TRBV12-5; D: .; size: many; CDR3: CASGPTMGPTKNIQYF; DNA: TGTGCTAGTGGTCCCACGATGGGGCCAACCAAAAACATTCAGTACTTC
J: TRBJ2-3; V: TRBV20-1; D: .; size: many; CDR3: CSAGGGDTDTQYF; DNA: TGCAGTGCTGGTGGAGGAGACACAGATACGCAGTATTTT
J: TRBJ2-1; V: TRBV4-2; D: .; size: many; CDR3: CASSQDPSYNEQFF; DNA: TGTGCCAGCAGCCAAGATCCCAGCTACAATGAGCAGTTCTTC
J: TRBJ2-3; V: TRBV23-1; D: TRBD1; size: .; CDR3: CASSQWQGDCDGTDTQYF; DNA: TGCGCCAGCAGTCAATGGCAGGGGGATTGTGACGGGACAGATACGCAGTATTTT
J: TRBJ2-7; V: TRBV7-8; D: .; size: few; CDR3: CASSLSGRRDEQYF; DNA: TGTGCCAGCAGCTTATCAGGTCGTCGTGACGAGCAGTACTTC
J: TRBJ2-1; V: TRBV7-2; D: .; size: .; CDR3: CASSLGGGPGYNEQFF; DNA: TGTGCCAGCAGCTTAGGGGGGGGGCCAGGGTACAATGAGCAGTTCTTC
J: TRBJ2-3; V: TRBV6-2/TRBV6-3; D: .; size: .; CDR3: CASSYSVVFFTTSTDTQYF; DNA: TGTGCCAGCAGTTACTCGGTCGTTTTCTTTACAACTAGCACAGATACGCAGTATTTT
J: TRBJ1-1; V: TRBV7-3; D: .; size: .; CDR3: CASSQAGVGTEAFF; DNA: TGTGCCAGCAGCCAGGCGGGGGTAGGCACTGAAGCTTTCTTT
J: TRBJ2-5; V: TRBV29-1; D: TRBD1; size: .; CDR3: CSVTSRPGQGKGETQYF; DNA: TGCAGCGTTACGTCACGTCCGGGACAGGGAAAAGGGGAGACCCAGTACTTC
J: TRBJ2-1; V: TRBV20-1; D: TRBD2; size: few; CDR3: CSASPASGTHEQFF; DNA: TGCAGTGCTAGTCCGGCTAGCGGGACCCATGAGCAGTTCTTC
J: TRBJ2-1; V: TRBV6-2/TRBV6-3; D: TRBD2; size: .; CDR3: CAGSRTSGGNEQFF; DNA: TGTGCCGGCAGTCGGACTAGCGGGGGCAATGAGCAGTTCTTC
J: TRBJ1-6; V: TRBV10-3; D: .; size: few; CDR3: CAISDLAGANSPLHF; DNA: TGTGCCATCAGTGATCTGGCAGGGGCTAATTCACCCCTCCACTTT
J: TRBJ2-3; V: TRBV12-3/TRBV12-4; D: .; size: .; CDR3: CASSSRDGTNTDTQYF; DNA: TGTGCCAGCAGTTCCCGGGACGGGACAAACACAGATACGCAGTATTTT
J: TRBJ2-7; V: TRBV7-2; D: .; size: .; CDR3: CASSQRGNEQYF; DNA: TGTGCCAGCAGCCAAAGAGGCAATGAGCAGTACTTC
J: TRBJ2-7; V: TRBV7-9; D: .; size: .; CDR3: CASSQTGTDYEQYF; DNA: TGTGCCAGCAGCCAAACCGGAACCGACTACGAGCAGTACTTC
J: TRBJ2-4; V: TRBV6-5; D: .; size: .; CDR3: CASSTGEVKNIQYF; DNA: TGTGCCAGCAGTACGGGGGAGGTCAAAAACATTCAGTACTTC
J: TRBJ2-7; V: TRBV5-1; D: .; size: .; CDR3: CASRFSGVPSYEQYF; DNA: TGCGCCAGCAGGTTTAGCGGCGTACCCTCCTACGAGCAGTACTTC
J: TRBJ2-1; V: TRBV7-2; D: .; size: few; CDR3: CASSLARGHEQFF; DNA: TGTGCCAGCAGCTTAGCCAGGGGCCATGAGCAGTTCTTC
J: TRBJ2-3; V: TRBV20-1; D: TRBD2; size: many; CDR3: CSATGGAETDTQYF; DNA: TGCAGTGCTACCGGGGGGGCTGAGACAGATACGCAGTATTTT
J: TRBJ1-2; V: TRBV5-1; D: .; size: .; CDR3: CASSFERTDGYTF; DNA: TGCGCCAGCAGCTTCGAGAGGACGGATGGCTACACCTTC
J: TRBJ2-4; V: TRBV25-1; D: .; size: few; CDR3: CASTIQGSLAKNIQYF; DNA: TGTGCCAGCACCATACAGGGTTCATTAGCCAAAAACATTCAGTACTTC
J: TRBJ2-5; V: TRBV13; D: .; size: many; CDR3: CASSLKGQTETQYF; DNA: TGTGCCAGCAGCTTAAAAGGACAGACGGAGACCCAGTACTTC
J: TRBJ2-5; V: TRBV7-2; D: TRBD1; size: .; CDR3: CASSPKGQGLKQYF; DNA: TGTGCCAGCAGCCCAAAAGGACAGGGGTTGAAGCAGTACTTC
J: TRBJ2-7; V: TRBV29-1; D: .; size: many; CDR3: CSVATVDLYEQYF; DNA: TGCAGCGTTGCGACAGTGGATCTCTACGAGCAGTACTTC